This entry lists 25 T cell receptor beta chains sequenced from one sample in a study of T cells in Graves' hyperthyroidism and ophthalmopathy. Authors of the study amplified TCR beta CDR3 regions from RNA transcripts. HTBI primers were employed in a first-round RT-PCR of the TCR CDR3. MiXCR, run by TCRdb on the multiplex PCR reads, gives a single entry per CDR3 protein. The table has roughly 600,000 distinct CDR3 sequences, roughly 15% seen once. Sequenced sample: blood. All receptors derive from a woman in her forties or fifties with Graves' ophthalmopathy.

The chain joins TRBV20-1 to TRBJ1-6, with a possible D match to TRBD1 (5 bases). V shed 2 bases and J shed 6 bases, with 14 bases lying between them. The germline V gene encodes CDR1 DFQATT and CDR2 SNEGSKA (reference sequence). This CDR3 contains 15 residues. DNA of the CDR3: TGCAGTGCTAGACAAAAACAGGTCTCTAATTCACCCCTCCACTTT. This encodes CSARQKQVSNSPLHF.

At least ten counts were recorded for this clonotype. This chain joins TRBV7-3 and TRBJ2-1, with 11 bases aligning to TRBD2. This CDR3 comprises 15 residues. Germline lookup yields CDR1 SGHTA and CDR2 FQGTGA. The junction had 3 bases not matched to a gene; V was cut back by 4 bases and J by 4 bases. CDR3 in DNA: TGTGCCAGCAGCTCGGGACTAGCGGTTTACAATGAGCAGTTCTTC. This sequence encodes CASSSGLAVYNEQFF.

The rearrangement uses TRBV7-6 and TRBJ1-2, with 9 positions matching TRBD1. Trimming removed 0 bases from V and 4 bases from J; junction bases left unmatched: 6. CDR1 SGHVS and CDR2 FNYEAQ come from the germline V gene. This CDR3 is 16 amino acids long. CDR3 protein: CASSLALDRGPYGYTF. The CDR3 nucleotides read TGTGCCAGCAGCTTAGCGTTGGACAGGGGCCCCTATGGCTACACCTTC.

This clonotype came up many times. This rearrangement joins TRBV30 to TRBJ2-7, with D maybe TRBD1 (6 bases). This CDR3 is built from 11 residues. Germline loops: CDR1 GTSNPN, CDR2 SVGIG (reference sequence). Trimming stripped 6 bases from V and 4 bases from J, with 10 bases between. CDR3 in DNA: TGTGCCTGCGGCAGGGGATACGAGCAGTACTTC. It codes for CACGRGYEQYF.

This clonotype was seen a few times. This chain joins TRBV7-9 and TRBJ1-1; the D is unclear. Germline assignment: CDR1 SEHNR and CDR2 FQNEAQ (reference sequence). V lost 0 bases to trimming and J lost 11 bases, with 16 bases between them. The CDR3 is made up of 14 amino acids. The CDR3: CASSLAISGLRAFF. The CDR3, as DNA: TGTGCCAGCAGCTTAGCGATTTCGGGTCTAAGGGCTTTCTTT.

This clonotype was seen ten or more times. The chain couples TRBV7-9 to TRBJ2-1, with D maybe TRBD1 (6 bases). V dropped 5 bases and J dropped 0 bases, with 11 bases sitting between them. The CDR3 is made up of 15 amino acids. In germline, CDR1 is SEHNR, CDR2 FQNEAQ (reference sequence). The CDR3 region has the DNA TGTGCCAGCAGCATGAGGGGGAGCTCCTACAATGAGCAGTTCTTC. Translating it yields CASSMRGSSYNEQFF.

This clonotype came up many times. The rearrangement links TRBV20-1 to TRBJ2-4; D may be TRBD1 (5 bases). In germline, CDR1 is DFQATT, CDR2 SNEGSKA (reference sequence). The germline V and J ends were trimmed by 2 bases and 0 bases, with 8 bases remaining between them. This CDR3 comprises 14 residues. The CDR3 is CSARQGLAKNIQYF. The CDR3 DNA is TGCAGTGCTAGACAGGGCCTAGCCAAAAACATTCAGTACTTC.

On this clonotype: A much larger clone lies one base from this, so it may be a read error. V gene TRBV12-3 or TRBV12-4 combines with J gene TRBJ1-1; D unresolved. This CDR3 contains 17 residues. Written as DNA, the CDR3 is TGTGCCAGCAGTTTACTCCACCTAAATGGACGCCCCCTTGAAGCTTCCTTT. Amino acid sequence: CASSLLHLNGRPLEASF.

This clonotype was seen only a few times. A much larger clone lies a single base off, so this may be a read error. This chain connects TRBV7-3 to TRBJ1-2; TRBD1 might be the D (5 bases). The V end was cut by 3 bases, the J end by 1 base, with 12 bases between. Looked up from germline, CDR1 is SGHTA and CDR2 is FQGTGA. The CDR3 sequence is 15 residues long. The CDR3 nucleotides are TGTGCCAGCAGCTTGGGCGGGACCGATAACTATGGCTACACCTTC. This encodes CASSLGGTDNYGYTF.

The table lists this clonotype with a few counts. The chain couples TRBV29-1 to TRBJ2-1; D is unclear. Per the germline V gene, CDR1 is SQVTM and CDR2 is ANQGSEA. The CDR3 runs 14 residues. The germline V and J ends were trimmed by 4 bases and 1 base, with 11 bases remaining between them. The CDR3 here is CSVARAGSYNEQFF. The CDR3 DNA follows: TGCAGCGTTGCTCGGGCAGGATCCTACAATGAGCAGTTCTTC.

The V gene is TRBV28, the J gene TRBJ1-1; TRBD1 might be the D (6 bases). From germline, CDR1 is MDHEN and CDR2 SYDVKM. V lost 6 bases to trimming and J lost 3 bases, with 11 bases between them. The CDR3 extends over 13 amino acids. The CDR3 protein is CASSGGGDTEAFF. The DNA of the CDR3 is TGTGCCAGCAGCGGTGGGGGCGACACTGAAGCTTTCTTT.

As for this clonotype: This may stem from a read error, because a much larger clone lies one nucleotide away. This sequence joins TRBV5-1 and TRBJ1-2; no reliable D call. V was trimmed by 0 bases and J by 2 bases, leaving 11 bases between them. Germline V CDR1 and CDR2: SGHRS, YFSETQ. This CDR3 contains 15 residues. CDR3 residues: CASSLVVDINYGYTF. The CDR3 coding sequence is TGCGCCAGCAGCTTGGTGGTCGACATCAACTATGGCTACACCTTC. Supplemented by reference TRBV5-1 and TRBJ1-2, the full variable domain reads KAGVTQTPRYLIKTRGQQVTLSCSPISGHRSVSWYQQTPGQGLQFLFEYFSETQRNKGNFPGRFSGRQFSNSRSEMNVSTLELGDSALYLCASSLVVDINYGYTFGSGTRLTVV.

This clonotype occurred many times. J is TRBJ1-1 and V is TRBV7-6; D is undetermined. The V end was cut by 7 bases, the J end by 2 bases, with 20 bases between. This CDR3 comprises 16 residues. Germline CDR1 SGHVS, CDR2 FNYEAQ. The CDR3 loop is CASTPPTSVGNTEAFF. As DNA, the CDR3 is TGTGCCAGCACCCCGCCGACTTCGGTTGGAAACACTGAAGCTTTCTTT.

Many counts were recorded for this clonotype. This rearrangement joins TRBV6-5 to TRBJ2-5, with D hard to call. V was pared by 2 bases and J by 2 bases, with 9 bases between. Germline values: CDR1 MNHEY, CDR2 SVGAGI. This CDR3 region has 14 residues. The CDR3 DNA sequence: TGTGCCAGCAGTTACCGACACGGACAAGAGACCCAGTACTTC. This encodes CASSYRHGQETQYF.

This clonotype turned up a few times. The V gene is TRBV15, the J gene TRBJ2-3; D gene uncertain. The V and J ends lost 1 base and 1 base respectively, with 12 bases between them. There are 16 residues in the CDR3. Germline V lookup: CDR1 LNHNV, CDR2 YYDKDF (reference sequence). The CDR3 is CATSRGRGGGTDTQYF. The CDR3 DNA is TGTGCCACCAGCAGAGGGAGAGGTGGGGGCACAGATACGCAGTATTTT.

This clonotype was picked up many times. V and J are TRBV28 and TRBJ1-6, with D maybe TRBD1 (6 bases). Per the germline V gene, CDR1 is MDHEN and CDR2 is SYDVKM. The ends were cut back, 6 bases at V and 3 bases at J, with 21 bases in the middle. The CDR3 totals 18 residues. CDR3 loop: CASSPTGISNFYNSPLHF. The CDR3 coding sequence is TGTGCCAGCAGCCCAACAGGGATATCAAACTTCTATAATTCACCCCTCCACTTT.

This clonotype was seen more than once but under ten times. CDR3 residues: CASSPPRDRGSETQYF. The CDR3 DNA follows: TGTGCCAGTAGTCCCCCAAGGGACAGGGGTTCAGAGACCCAGTACTTC. The V and J genes are TRBV19 and TRBJ2-5; 10 bases are shared with TRBD1. The germline gives CDR1 LNHDA, CDR2 SQIVND (reference sequence). The length of the CDR3 is 16 residues. V lost 5 bases and J lost 4; bases outside the gene matches: 10.

This clonotype was seen repeatedly, ten times or more. The genes are TRBV28 and TRBJ2-5, with a tentative D call TRBD2 (5 bases). V dropped 7 bases and J dropped 5 bases, with 20 bases sitting between them. CDR3 length: 15 amino acids. Germline CDR1 is MDHEN and CDR2 is SYDVKM. Written as DNA, the CDR3 is TGTGCCAGCAAGGCAGCCGGGATTCGTCGGGAGACCCAGTACTTC. This encodes CASKAAGIRRETQYF. Variable domain in full (rest from reference TRBV28 and TRBJ2-5): DVKVTQSSRYLVKRTGEKVFLECVQDMDHENMFWYRQDPGLGLRLIYFSYDVKMKEKGDIPEGYSVSREKKERFSLILESASTNQTSMYLCASKAAGIRRETQYFGPGTRLLVL.

This clonotype was seen many times. This chain links TRBV24-1 with TRBJ2-1, with 7 bases aligning to TRBD1. There are 15 residues in the CDR3. J gave up 4 bases and V 2 bases, and 4 bases lay outside the gene matches. Per the germline V gene, CDR1 is KGHDR and CDR2 is SFDVKD. CDR3 region: CATSDWTGPYNEQFF. CDR3 DNA: TGTGCCACCAGTGATTGGACAGGACCTTACAATGAGCAGTTCTTC.

A note on this clonotype: This could be a read error, since a much larger clone is one nucleotide away. The V call is TRBV24-1, the J call TRBJ2-3; perhaps D is TRBD1 or TRBD2 (5 bases each). The CDR3 consists of 16 residues. The germline V and J ends were trimmed by 5 bases and 2 bases, with 16 bases remaining between them. Per germline, CDR1 KGHDR and CDR2 SFDVKD. Here the CDR3 reads CATSGQPGPFTDTQYF. CDR3 coding DNA: TGTGCCACCAGTGGGCAACCGGGGCCCTTCACAGATACGCAGTATTTT.

This clonotype came up a few times. The chain has TRBV20-1 and TRBJ2-5, with 16 bases matching TRBD2. Germline CDR1 DFQATT, CDR2 SNEGSKA (reference sequence). This CDR3 comprises 19 residues. V shed 0 bases and J 3 bases; nucleotides not matched to a gene: 10. Here the CDR3 reads CSARESQGGLAGGKETQYF. CDR3 DNA: TGCAGTGCTAGAGAAAGCCAGGGGGGACTAGCGGGAGGGAAAGAGACCCAGTACTTC.

This clonotype was seen many times. V usage is TRBV12-3 or TRBV12-4 and J usage is TRBJ1-5, with 7 bases that match TRBD1. Losses at the gene ends were 8 bases for V and 4 bases for J; bases not matched to a gene: 8. The CDR3 has 14 amino acids. The CDR3 reads CASGRDRPNQPQHF. The DNA of the CDR3 is TGTGCCAGCGGCCGGGACAGACCTAATCAGCCCCAGCATTTT.

The sample holds many counts of this clonotype. The genes are TRBV7-8 and TRBJ1-2; unclear D gene. The CDR3 contains 13 residues. The V end was cut by 3 bases, the J end by 6 bases, with 11 bases between. Germline values: CDR1 SGHVS, CDR2 FQNEAQ. CDR3 nucleotide sequence: TGTGCCAGCAGCTTTGGGCCTGGGGATGGCTACACCTTC. Residues: CASSFGPGDGYTF.

This rearrangement joins TRBV6-4 to TRBJ2-3, with a weak D call TRBD2 (5 bases). The length of the CDR3 is 14 residues. V lost 5 bases, J lost 3 bases, and 12 bases lay in between. Per the germline V gene, CDR1 is MRHNA and CDR2 is SNTAGT. The CDR3 reads CASSKSGSTDTQYF. As DNA, the CDR3 is TGTGCCAGCAGTAAAAGCGGTTCGACAGATACGCAGTATTTT.

This clonotype was seen repeatedly, ten times or more. The V gene is TRBV12-3 or TRBV12-4, the J gene TRBJ2-1; D is undetermined. Deletions cut 6 bases from V and 1 base from J, with 13 bases between. The CDR3 extends over 15 amino acids. CDR3 nucleotides: TGTGCCAGCAGGGCTATGGGTACGTCCTACAATGAGCAGTTCTTC. Its translation: CASRAMGTSYNEQFF.